This T cell receptor beta chain was identified in a study of graft-versus-host responses after intestinal transplantation. Study-wide points: Within allografts, high graft-versus-host to host-versus-graft clonal ratios were seen among patients with graft-donor T cell macrochimerism. Recipient marrow harbored GvH clones, some of which surfaced first in ileum or blood.

Assay used: immunoSEQ multiplex PCR; TCRdb lists only in-frame clones, some missing. The sample includes tens of thousands of clones, about 94% seen only once; the top ten take 0.38%. A word on this clone: Antigen: not known.

The length of the CDR3 is 12 residues. Germline CDR1 SGHAT, CDR2 FQDESV (reference sequence). The V end lost 6 bases, the J end lost 7 bases, and 10 bases lay between the germline ends. The chain recombines TRBV11-1 with TRBJ2-1; TRBD2 might be the D (5 bases). This clonotype originated in a human donor who was the organ donor for an intestinal transplant. The sequences come from unstimulated CD4+ T cells sorted from spleen or lymph node cells, collected before transplant. The CDR3 DNA reads as TGTGCCAGCAGGGACTGGAGAAATGAGCAGTTCTTC. This encodes CASRDWRNEQFF.